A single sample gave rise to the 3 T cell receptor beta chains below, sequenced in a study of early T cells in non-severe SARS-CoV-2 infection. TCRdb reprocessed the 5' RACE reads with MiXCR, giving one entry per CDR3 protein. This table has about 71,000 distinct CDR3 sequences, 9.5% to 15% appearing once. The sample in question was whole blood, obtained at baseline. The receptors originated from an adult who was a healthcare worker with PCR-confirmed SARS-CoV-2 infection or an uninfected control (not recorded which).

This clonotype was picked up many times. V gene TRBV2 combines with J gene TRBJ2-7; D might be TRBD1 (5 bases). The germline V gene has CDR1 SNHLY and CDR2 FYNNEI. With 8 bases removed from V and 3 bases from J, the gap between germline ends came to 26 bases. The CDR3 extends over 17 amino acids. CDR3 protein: CASQGFTESRLDYEQYF. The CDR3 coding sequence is TGTGCCAGCCAGGGTTTTACTGAATCACGGCTGGACTACGAGCAGTACTTC. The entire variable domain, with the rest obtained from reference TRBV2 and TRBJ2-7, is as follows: EPEVTQTPSHQVTQMGQEVILRCVPISNHLYFYWYRQILGQKVEFLVSFYNNEISEKSEIFDDQFSVERPDGSNFTLKIRSTKLEDSAMYFCASQGFTESRLDYEQYFGPGTRLTVT.

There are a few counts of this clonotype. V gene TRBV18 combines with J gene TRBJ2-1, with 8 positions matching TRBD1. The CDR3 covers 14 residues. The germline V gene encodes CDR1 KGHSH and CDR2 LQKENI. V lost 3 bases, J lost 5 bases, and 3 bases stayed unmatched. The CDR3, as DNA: TGTGCCAGCTCACCTCAGGGGGCAAACAATGAGCAGTTCTTC. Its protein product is CASSPQGANNEQFF.

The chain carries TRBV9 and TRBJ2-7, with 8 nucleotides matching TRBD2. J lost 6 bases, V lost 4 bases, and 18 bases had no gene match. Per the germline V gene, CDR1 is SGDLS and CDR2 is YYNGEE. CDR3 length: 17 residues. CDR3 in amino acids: CASSPSVLADELGEQYF. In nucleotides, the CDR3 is TGTGCCAGCAGCCCTAGTGTACTAGCGGACGAGCTGGGCGAGCAGTACTTC.